These 20 T cell receptor beta chains came from one sample sequenced in a study of shared clonotypes between healthy human individuals. The repertoire was sequenced with immunoSEQ multiplex PCR; TCRdb's copy has only in-frame clones and lacks some. The data show 450,000 to 550,000 clones, less than 85% seen once. Sequencing used PBMCs. The receptors originated from a middle-aged woman in good health. Some clones in this sample may be carry-over from other donors' samples.

As concerns this clone: Germline and junction disagree at one end, which may indicate a read error. The V and J genes are TRBV10-1 and TRBJ1-4; D remains unclear. CDR1 is WNHNN, CDR2 SYGVQD, per germline (reference sequence). This CDR3 region has 13 residues. CDR3 sequence reads: CASTEGRNEKLFF. The CDR3, as DNA: TGCGCCAGCACTGAGGGTAGGAATGAAAAACTGTTTTTT.

The chain carries TRBV18 and TRBJ2-7; D not certain. Germline assignment: CDR1 KGHSH and CDR2 LQKENI. V lost 5 bases and J lost 1, with 18 bases in between. The length of the CDR3 is 16 residues. CDR3 sequence reads: CASSSTRNKVSYEQYF. The CDR3 bases are TGTGCCAGCTCATCGACGCGGAATAAAGTATCCTACGAGCAGTACTTC. Together with reference TRBV18 and TRBJ2-7, the CDR3 gives the full variable domain: NAGVMQNPRHLVRRRGQEARLRCSPMKGHSHVYWYRQLPEEGLKFMVYLQKENIIDESGMPKERFSAEFPKEGPSILRIQQVVRGDSAAYFCASSSTRNKVSYEQYFGPGTRLTVT.

At least ten counts were recorded for this clone. J is TRBJ1-6 and V is TRBV6-6; D is unclear. The CDR3 is 14 amino acids. From germline, CDR1 is MNHNY and CDR2 SVGAGI (reference sequence). Trimming removed 2 bases from V and 9 bases from J, with 11 bases in between. CDR3 region: CASSYEAGGSPLHF. In DNA form, the CDR3 reads TGTGCCAGCAGTTACGAGGCAGGCGGTTCACCCCTCCACTTT.

CDR3 sequence: CASSIGASATWTQYF. CDR3 nucleotides: TGTGCCAGTAGTATTGGGGCTAGCGCGACTTGGACGCAGTATTTT. The chain combines TRBV19 with TRBJ2-3; perhaps TRBD2 as D (6 bases). V was shortened by 3 bases and J by 9 bases, with 19 bases between the two germline ends. Germline values: CDR1 LNHDA, CDR2 SQIVND (reference sequence). The CDR3 length is 15 residues.

The chain employs TRBV11-2 and TRBJ1-1; perhaps TRBD1 as D (6 bases). V shed 1 base and J shed 1 base, with 10 bases lying between them. Per the germline V gene, CDR1 is SGHAT and CDR2 is FQNNGV. This CDR3 is 15 amino acids long. This chain's CDR3 is CASSLGDRQNTEAFF. The CDR3 DNA sequence: TGTGCCAGCAGCTTAGGCGACAGGCAGAACACTGAAGCTTTCTTT. The whole variable domain, remainder taken from reference TRBV11-2 and TRBJ1-1, is EAGVAQSPRYKIIEKRQSVAFWCNPISGHATLYWYQQILGQGPKLLIQFQNNGVVDDSQLPKDRFSAERLKGVDSTLKIQPAKLEDSAVYLCASSLGDRQNTEAFFGQGTRLTVV.

Concerning this clone: Other DNA sequences in this sample translate to the same CDR3. V is TRBV7-7 and J is TRBJ2-5, with no clear D. V lost 4 bases to trimming and J lost 5 bases, with 8 bases between them. The V gene's germline CDR1 is SSHAT and CDR2 FNYEAQ (reference sequence). The CDR3 runs 12 residues. CDR3 sequence: CASSSLGETQYF. The CDR3 DNA reads as TGTGCCAGCAGCTCGTTAGGGGAGACCCAGTACTTC.

Note on this clone: Other nucleotide sequences from this sample produce the same CDR3. The chain recombines TRBV7-9 with TRBJ2-1, with 14 positions matching TRBD2. The V segment lost 5 bases and the J segment 7 bases; nucleotides outside the gene matches: 4. CDR3 size: 15 residues. Germline V lookup: CDR1 SEHNR, CDR2 FQNEAQ (reference sequence). CDR3 in DNA: TGTGCCAGCAGCCACCGGACTAGCGGGAGGAATGAGCAGTTCTTC. Translation gives CASSHRTSGRNEQFF. Using reference TRBV7-9 and TRBJ2-1 for the parts outside the CDR3, the full variable domain is DTGVSQNPRHKITKRGQNVTFRCDPISEHNRLYWYRQTLGQGPEFLTYFQNEAQLEKSRLLSDRFSAERPKGSFSTLEIQRTEQGDSAMYLCASSHRTSGRNEQFFGPGTRLTVL.

The chain recombines TRBV19 with TRBJ1-1; D is unclear. V was pared by 9 bases and J by 0 bases, with 11 bases between. The length of the CDR3 is 13 residues. The germline V gene has CDR1 LNHDA and CDR2 SQIVND (reference sequence). For the CDR3, the DNA is TGTGCCAGCAGCGGGGAACTGAACACTGAAGCTTTCTTT. Its protein product is CASSGELNTEAFF.

The rearrangement joins TRBV2 to TRBJ2-7; D not resolved. CDR3 length equals 11 residues. V was pared by 5 bases and J by 3 bases, with 5 bases between. Germline loops: CDR1 SNHLY, CDR2 FYNNEI. In nucleotides, the CDR3 is TGTGCCAGCAGTAAGATCTACGAGCAGTACTTC. It yields the protein CASSKIYEQYF.

This chain joins TRBV9 and TRBJ2-1; 8 bases agree with TRBD2. The length of the CDR3 is 15 residues. The V and J ends lost 4 bases and 2 bases, in that order; junction bases with no gene match: 5. In germline, CDR1 is SGDLS, CDR2 YYNGEE. CDR3 amino acids: CASSISGRPYNEQFF. CDR3 DNA sequence: TGTGCCAGCAGCATAAGCGGGAGACCCTACAATGAGCAGTTCTTC.

The CDR3 sequence: CASTGHLNTEAFF. CDR3 nucleotides: TGTGCCAGCACTGGACACCTGAACACTGAAGCTTTCTTT. The chain combines TRBV13 with TRBJ1-1; TRBD1 is a possible D gene (5 bases). This CDR3 is built from 13 residues. Trimming took 7 bases from V and 0 from J, leaving 9 bases between them. CDR1 is PRHDT, CDR2 FYEKMQ, per germline (reference sequence). Full variable domain (missing parts from reference TRBV13 and TRBJ1-1): AAGVIQSPRHLIKEKRETATLKCYPIPRHDTVYWYQQGPGQDPQFLISFYEKMQSDKGSIPDRFSAQQFSDYHSELNMSSLELGDSALYFCASTGHLNTEAFFGQGTRLTVV.

The genes are TRBV11-2 and TRBJ2-5; D is tentatively TRBD1 or TRBD2 (5 bases each). V lost 5 bases to trimming and J lost 2 bases, with 9 bases between them. The germline gives CDR1 SGHAT, CDR2 FQNNGV. This CDR3 comprises 13 residues. For the CDR3, the DNA is TGTGCCAGCAGCCGGGGCTCACAAGAGACCCAGTACTTC. Its protein product is CASSRGSQETQYF.

The chain recombines TRBV6-5 with TRBJ1-6; D ambiguous. This CDR3 contains 15 residues. Germline CDR1 MNHEY, CDR2 SVGAGI. V dropped 0 bases and J dropped 14 bases, with 17 bases sitting between them. The CDR3 region is CASSYSRLRMGTLHF. The DNA for the CDR3 is TGTGCCAGCAGTTACTCGAGACTCCGAATGGGGACCCTCCACTTT.

A single count supports this clone. The chain is built from TRBV27 and TRBJ2-7, with D possibly TRBD2 on 7 matching bases. V lost 6 bases to trimming and J lost 2 bases, with 23 bases between them. The CDR3 spans 17 residues. In germline, CDR1 is MNHEY, CDR2 SMNVEV (reference sequence). CDR3 sequence reads: CASSPHKGGAVTYEQYF. The CDR3 coding sequence is TGTGCCAGCAGCCCTCACAAGGGGGGGGCAGTCACCTACGAGCAGTACTTC.

This chain connects TRBV9 to TRBJ1-1; 8 positions agree with TRBD1. Trimming removed 4 bases from V and 8 bases from J; junction bases left unmatched: 4. CDR3 length: 12 amino acids. Germline assignment: CDR1 SGDLS and CDR2 YYNGEE. CDR3 loop: CASSPGQGEAFF. For the CDR3, the DNA is TGTGCCAGCAGCCCAGGACAGGGCGAAGCTTTCTTT.

This clone was counted a single time. The chain has TRBV15 and TRBJ2-1; 11 nucleotides align to TRBD1. Germline CDR1 LNHNV, CDR2 YYDKDF (reference sequence). The CDR3 consists of 17 residues. V shed 0 bases and J 5 bases; nucleotides not matched to a gene: 6. The CDR3 spells CATSRDFGTGGNNEQFF. The DNA of the CDR3 is TGTGCCACCAGCAGAGATTTCGGGACAGGGGGGAACAATGAGCAGTTCTTC.

V gene TRBV7-6 combines with J gene TRBJ2-5; the match to TRBD2 covers 9 bases. Germline CDR1 SGHVS, CDR2 FNYEAQ. V trimming: 5 bases; J trimming: 2 bases; junction bases outside the gene matches: 3. The CDR3 contains 14 residues. CDR3 loop: CASSVLAGQETQYF. DNA of the CDR3: TGTGCCAGCAGCGTACTAGCGGGTCAAGAGACCCAGTACTTC.

This clone was observed a few times. The chain joins TRBV2 to TRBJ1-5; TRBD1 agrees at 7 bases. The CDR3 sequence is 15 residues long. Germline-derived CDR1 and CDR2 are SNHLY and FYNNEI. The V and J ends lost 6 bases and 2 bases, in that order; junction bases with no gene match: 7. The CDR3 DNA follows: TGTGCCAGCAGCGACAGGGTCGGGGGCAATCAGCCCCAGCATTTT. Translation: CASSDRVGGNQPQHF.

This chain uses TRBV11-3 with TRBJ1-5; D not certain. This CDR3 is built from 10 residues. Germline-derived CDR1 and CDR2 are SGHNT and YENEEA. Trimming left V 5 bases short and J 11 bases short, with 7 bases between. The CDR3 is CASSGRAQHF. For the CDR3, the DNA is TGTGCCAGCAGCGGTCGGGCCCAGCATTTT.

This chain links TRBV11-2 with TRBJ2-5, with D uncertain. Trimming stripped 3 bases from V and 0 bases from J, with 14 bases between. The CDR3 has 16 residues. The germline V gene encodes CDR1 SGHAT and CDR2 FQNNGV. The CDR3 region has the DNA TGTGCCAGCAGCTTTTATCTTAACTACTACCAAGAGACCCAGTACTTC. Translating gives CASSFYLNYYQETQYF.